This T cell receptor (beta chain) was identified during a study of response to subunit inactivated influenza vaccine (dated by TCRdb to the late 2010s). Regarding the complete study: To follow how T cells responded to a trivalent subunit inactivated influenza vaccine, the researchers relied on deep quantitative profiling of the T cell receptor repertoire. Study-wide conclusions, independent of this receptor: The authors suggested that each seasonal influenza vaccination may recruit only a limited number of new T cells.

There are 15 amino acids in the CDR3, from cysteine to phenylalanine inclusive. The only DNA kept is the CDR3, 45 bases in frame from the first base. Sequences LGHDT (CDR1) and YNNKEL (CDR2) are obtained from the germline V gene (reference sequence). The trim is 0 bases for V and 10 bases for J, with a gap of 13 bases between the germline ends. This clonotype was seen a handful of times. Its antigen specificity is not known. No much larger clone is present one base from it, and per-base qualities are unavailable. The receptor library was made with RT-PCR. Sequenced on an Illumina HiSeq 2500. TCRdb cleaned the public reads at Q25 with fastp, built clones with MiXCR and kept in-frame beta chains. Rows with one shared CDR3 protein collapse into an entry with the most common genes and DNA. This sample has 500,000 to 600,000 distinct CDR3 sequences in its table, and around 15% of those were observed once. The ten most abundant clones make up 11% of the sample.

The sequence joins TRBV3-1 to TRBJ1-6; TRBD1 is possibly the D segment (6 matching bases). The sample was PBMCs from blood, taken about 12 days after vaccination. The sequence came from a man over 45 who received an inactivated influenza vaccine. Donor details come from another sample of the same person, matched by shared clones. The CDR3 reads CASSQEGRGRSPLHF. The nucleotide sequence is given as TGTGCCAGCAGCCAAGAAGGCAGGGGAAGGTCACCCCTCCACTTT.